What follows is one TCR beta chain and its context. This clone was seen only a few times. Which antigen it targets is not known. Base qualities are not at hand, and no much larger clone is one base apart. Other DNA sequences from this sample encode an identical CDR3 as well. The data were taken from a study of ipilimumab plus nivolumab after autologous stem cell transplantation (dated by TCRdb to the early 2020s). Regarding the research as a whole: The median number of doses that trial patients received was a few for ipilimumab and under 10 for nivolumab. Patients in the myeloma cohort were either high-risk and transplant-naive or had relapsed within 3 years of a first autologous transplant. Patients in the trial were undergoing autologous transplant and had high-risk diffuse large B cell lymphoma, mature T cell lymphoma, or multiple myeloma. The intent-to-treat population of the trial was made up of 30 to 40 patients.

Starting 14 to 28 days after the autologous transplant, patients began checkpoint therapy, which included ipilimumab at 1 mg/kg intravenously on day 1 of selected weeks. The nivolumab dose was 3 mg/kg intravenously, delivered on day 1 of weeks 1, 4, 7, 10, and every two weeks through week 26. The study was a Phase Ib clinical trial testing combined checkpoint inhibition with ipilimumab and nivolumab as consolidation after autologous stem cell transplantation. Receptor libraries were prepared by the immunoSEQ multiplex PCR assay. TCRdb's version of the immuneACCESS table is confined to in-frame rearrangements and falls short of the full clone set. An unresolved V gene accounts for under half of the shortfall where checked; the remainder is of unknown origin. Across this sample there are roughly 6,300 clones, with 75% to 90% seen only once. Approximately 4.8% of the sample belongs to the ten largest clones.

From the cysteine through the phenylalanine, the CDR3 covers 12 amino acids. Solely the CDR3 DNA is kept, with 36 bases framed from the first base. CDR1 and CDR2, looked up from the germline V gene, are KGHSH and LQKENI. V lost 2 bases and J lost 0 bases; the stretch between them is 0 bases long. The study at large found these results: The authors concluded that combined checkpoint inhibition appeared tolerable when used as consolidation after transplant. Per the authors, a biologic rationale for further study of the post-transplant checkpoint inhibition approach was offered by T cell receptor repertoire, regulatory T cell phenotype and gut microbiota profiles.

The sample consisted of PBMCs, taken in a trial of ipilimumab plus nivolumab as post-transplant consolidation. The rearranged chain carries TRBV18 and TRBJ2-3, with the identity of the D gene unclear. This TCR was sampled from a female donor with multiple myeloma. The sequenced DNA is TGTGCCAGCTCACCAAGCACAGATACGCAGTATTTT. Its translation reads: CASSPSTDTQYF.